This T cell receptor beta chain was sequenced in a study of identical twins. Study-level points and caveats: Where out-of-frame alpha sequences were twin-shared, they showed excess low generation probability. Cord blood beta clonotypes present at high abundance carried fewer insertions; no such pattern appeared in memory repertoires.

Unique molecular identifiers were present on the cDNA, and a universal primer site came from template switching. One entry per CDR3 protein results from TCRdb running MiXCR on the 5' RACE reads. This table has approximately 230,000 distinct CDR3 sequences, around 15% appearing once. The CDR3 covers 14 residues. CDR1 and CDR2 from the germline V gene are LGHDT and YNNKEL (reference sequence). Trimming took 4 bases from V and 1 from J, leaving 10 bases between them. Note on this clonotype: Antigen unknown.

This rearrangement joins TRBV3-1 to TRBJ1-1, with D unclear. The sequencing input was memory (CD45RO+) T cells sorted from blood. The source of this sequence is a woman aged 18-29 years in good health. The CDR3 DNA follows: TGTGCCAGCAGCCCCCGGACGGAGAACACTGAAGCTTTCTTT. Its translation: CASSPRTENTEAFF.